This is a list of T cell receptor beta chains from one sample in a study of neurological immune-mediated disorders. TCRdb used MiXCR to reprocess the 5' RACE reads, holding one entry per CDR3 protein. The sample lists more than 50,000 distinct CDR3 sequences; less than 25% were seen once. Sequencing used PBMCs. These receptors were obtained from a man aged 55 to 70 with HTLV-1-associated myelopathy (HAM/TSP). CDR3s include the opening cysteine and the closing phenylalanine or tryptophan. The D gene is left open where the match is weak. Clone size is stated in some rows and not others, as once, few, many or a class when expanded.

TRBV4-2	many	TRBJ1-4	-	CASSQPGVNEKLFF	TGTGCCAGCAGCCAGCCAGGCGTAAATGAAAAACTGTTTTTT
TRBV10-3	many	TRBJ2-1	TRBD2	CAIRGLAEDNEQFF	TGTGCCATCAGGGGACTAGCGGAAGACAATGAGCAGTTCTTC
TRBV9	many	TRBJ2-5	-	CASSVGRSPETQYF	TGTGCCAGCAGCGTAGGAAGGAGCCCGGAGACCCAGTACTTC
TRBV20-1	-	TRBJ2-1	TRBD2	CSARDEREGFEQFF	TGCAGTGCTAGGGACGAGCGGGAGGGCTTTGAGCAGTTCTTC
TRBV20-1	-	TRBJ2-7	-	CSARAQGNYEQYF	TGCAGTGCTAGAGCGCAGGGGAACTACGAGCAGTACTTC
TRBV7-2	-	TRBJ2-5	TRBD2	CANSGTSGRTSETQYF	TGTGCCAACAGCGGTACTAGCGGGAGGACGTCAGAGACCCAGTACTTC
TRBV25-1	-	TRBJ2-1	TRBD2	CASSGRGGSYNEQFF	TGTGCCAGCAGCGGGAGGGGGGGCTCCTACAATGAGCAGTTCTTC
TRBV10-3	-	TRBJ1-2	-	CAISDLRGYTF	TGTGCCATCAGTGATTTACGGGGCTACACCTTC
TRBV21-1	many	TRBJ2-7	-	CASSGYTSGRTLNYEQYF	TGTGCCAGCAGCGGTTATACTAGCGGGCGTACCCTGAACTACGAGCAGTACTTC
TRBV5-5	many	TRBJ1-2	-	CASSQDSSSGGYTF	TGTGCCAGCAGCCAAGACAGCTCCTCGGGGGGCTACACCTTC
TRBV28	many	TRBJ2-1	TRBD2	CASTNGLASGRPTLASYNEQFF	TGTGCCAGCACCAACGGACTCGCTAGCGGGAGGCCAACTTTAGCCTCCTACAATGAGCAGTTCTTC
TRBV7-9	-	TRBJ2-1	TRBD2	CASSFPEGGRAPNEQFF	TGTGCCAGCAGCTTCCCGGAGGGCGGGAGGGCCCCAAATGAGCAGTTCTTC
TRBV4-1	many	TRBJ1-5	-	CASREQGSSNQPQHF	TGCGCCAGCAGGGAGCAGGGATCTAGCAATCAGCCCCAGCATTTT
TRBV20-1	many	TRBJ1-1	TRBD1	CSARQGGRDTEAFF	TGCAGTGCTAGGCAGGGGGGCCGTGACACTGAAGCTTTCTTT
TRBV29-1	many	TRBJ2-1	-	CSVEGDLTYNEQFF	TGCAGCGTTGAAGGGGACCTCACATACAATGAGCAGTTCTTC
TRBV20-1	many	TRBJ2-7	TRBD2	CSASQGRVGSYEQYF	TGCAGTGCTAGTCAAGGGAGGGTTGGCTCCTACGAGCAGTACTTC
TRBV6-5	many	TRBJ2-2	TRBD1	CASSSRRTGAWTGELFF	TGTGCCAGCAGTTCTCGTCGGACAGGGGCGTGGACCGGGGAGCTGTTTTTT
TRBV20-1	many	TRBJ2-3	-	CSAGPDTQYF	TGCAGTGCTGGGCCAGATACGCAGTATTTT
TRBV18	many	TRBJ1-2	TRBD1	CASSTGTGNYGYTF	TGTGCCAGCTCAACCGGGACAGGGAACTATGGCTACACCTTC
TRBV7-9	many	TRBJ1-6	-	CASSLPDSPLHF	TGTGCCAGCAGCTTACCTGATTCACCCCTCCACTTT
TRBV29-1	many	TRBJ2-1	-	CSVEDVGNEQFF	TGCAGCGTTGAAGACGTGGGAAATGAGCAGTTCTTC
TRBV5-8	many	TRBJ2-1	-	CASSLIARERNEQFF	TGTGCCAGCAGCTTAATAGCGAGAGAGCGGAATGAGCAGTTCTTC
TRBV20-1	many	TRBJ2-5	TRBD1	CSASPYRGETQYF	TGCAGTGCTAGTCCCTACAGGGGAGAGACCCAGTACTTC
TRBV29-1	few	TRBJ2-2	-	CSVQGRANTGELFF	TGCAGCGTGCAGGGACGAGCGAACACCGGGGAGCTGTTTTTT
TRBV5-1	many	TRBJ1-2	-	CASSGETAGGYTF	TGCGCCAGCAGCGGGGAGACGGCGGGAGGCTACACCTTC
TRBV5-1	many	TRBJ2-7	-	CASSLATGIEQYF	TGCGCCAGCAGCTTGGCTACAGGGATCGAGCAGTACTTC
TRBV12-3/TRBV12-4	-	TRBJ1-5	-	CASSATGLEGYQPQHF	TGTGCCAGCAGTGCTACGGGACTCGAGGGGTATCAGCCCCAGCATTTT
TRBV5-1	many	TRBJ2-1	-	CASSLGGSIVSYNEQFF	TGCGCCAGCAGCTTAGGGGGATCGATTGTCTCCTACAATGAGCAGTTCTTC
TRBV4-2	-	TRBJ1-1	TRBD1	CASSPWDRAVNEAFF	TGTGCCAGCAGCCCCTGGGACAGGGCCGTCAATGAAGCTTTCTTT
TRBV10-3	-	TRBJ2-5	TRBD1	CAISGQGNRETQYF	TGTGCCATCAGTGGACAGGGAAATCGGGAGACCCAGTACTTC
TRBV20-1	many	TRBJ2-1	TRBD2	CSARGLAGGTQFF	TGCAGTGCTAGGGGACTAGCGGGAGGGACACAGTTCTTC
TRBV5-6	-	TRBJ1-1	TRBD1	CASSFEDRAGEAFF	TGTGCCAGCAGCTTCGAAGACAGGGCAGGTGAAGCTTTCTTT
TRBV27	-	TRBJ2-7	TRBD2	CASSRGTSGSSYEQYF	TGTGCCAGCAGTCGTGGGACTAGCGGGAGCTCCTACGAGCAGTACTTC
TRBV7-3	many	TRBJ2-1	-	CASSPEGRAGQFF	TGTGCCAGCAGCCCCGAAGGTAGGGCGGGGCAGTTCTTC
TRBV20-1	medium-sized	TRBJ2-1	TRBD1	CSARDTRDSVVVGRGNEQFF	TGCAGTGCTAGAGATACCCGGGACAGCGTGGTCGTCGGTAGGGGCAATGAGCAGTTCTTC
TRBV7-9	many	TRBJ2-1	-	CASSPTGSSAEQFF	TGTGCCAGCAGCCCGACGGGGTCCAGTGCGGAGCAGTTCTTC
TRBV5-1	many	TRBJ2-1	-	CASRLGLGTYKQFF	TGCGCCAGCCGGCTCGGACTTGGGACTTACAAGCAGTTCTTC
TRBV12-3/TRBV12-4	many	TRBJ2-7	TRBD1	CASSRDRGSEQYF	TGTGCCAGCAGCCGTGACAGGGGTTCCGAGCAGTACTTC
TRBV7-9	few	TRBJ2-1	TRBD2	CASSHPLASRREVSSYNEQFF	TGTGCCAGCAGCCACCCCCTGGCTTCTAGGCGGGAGGTTAGCTCCTACAATGAGCAGTTCTTC
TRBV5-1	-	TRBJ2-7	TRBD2	CADSLDPSGSYEQYF	TGCGCCGACAGCTTGGACCCCAGCGGGAGCTACGAGCAGTACTTC
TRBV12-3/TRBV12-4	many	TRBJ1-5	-	CASSFAGSNQPQHF	TGTGCCAGCAGTTTCGCGGGGAGCAATCAGCCCCAGCATTTT
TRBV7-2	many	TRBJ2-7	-	CASSLGEPPAYEQYF	TGTGCCAGCAGCTTAGGGGAGCCGCCCGCCTACGAGCAGTACTTC